This note documents a single T cell receptor beta chain sequence. This entry belongs to a study of shared clonotypes between healthy human individuals. The CDR3 sequence is 15 residues long. V shed 2 bases and J shed 5 bases, with 13 bases lying between them. Germline CDR1 SEHNR, CDR2 FQNEAQ (reference sequence). The repertoire was sequenced with immunoSEQ multiplex PCR; TCRdb's copy has only in-frame clones and lacks some. The table has 2 million to 3 million clones, 93% seen once. This TCR was sampled from a man younger than 35 in good health. Some clones in this sample may be carry-over from other donors' samples. The source material was naive CD4+ T cells from PBMCs. The subset here: CD45RA+ positively selected. This chain links TRBV7-9 with TRBJ2-1; TRBD2 is a possible D gene (6 bases). CDR3 DNA sequence: TGTGCCAGCAGCTTACAACGGGAGTCTCACAATGAGCAGTTCTTC. Its translation: CASSLQRESHNEQFF.